These T cell receptor beta chains were read from a single sample in a study of graft-versus-host responses after intestinal transplantation. Using immunoSEQ multiplex PCR, the repertoire was profiled, and TCRdb retains in-frame clones only, with some absent. The sample lists under 150,000 clones, around 93% seen once, with 0.095% to 0.15% in the top ten. Their recognized antigens are unknown. The sequences come from unstimulated CD4+ T cells sorted from spleen or lymph node cells, collected before intestinal transplant. These receptor sequences come from a human donor who received an intestinal transplant. Each CDR3 is given with its conserved first and last residue. D genes are given only for firm matches. Expanded clones are given a class, and other clones once, few, many or no size at all.

size: .; V: TRBV30; D: .; J: TRBJ1-2; CDR3: CAWSQTRDTYGYTF; DNA: TGTGCCTGGAGTCAGACCCGGGATACTTATGGCTACACCTTC
size: .; V: TRBV2; D: .; J: TRBJ2-3; CDR3: CASSGTLRTDTQYF; DNA: TGTGCCAGCAGTGGGACTTTACGCACAGATACGCAGTATTTT
size: .; V: TRBV7-3; D: TRBD2; J: TRBJ2-1; CDR3: CASSSSPLGLAGSEQFF; DNA: TGTGCCAGCAGCTCGTCTCCCTTGGGACTAGCGGGGTCTGAGCAGTTCTTC
size: .; V: TRBV6-5; D: .; J: TRBJ2-7; CDR3: CASSSTGSSYEQYF; DNA: TGTGCCAGCAGTTCCACCGGGTCATCCTACGAGCAGTACTTC
size: .; V: TRBV10-3; D: TRBD2; J: TRBJ2-1; CDR3: CAISGTSGRPYNEQFF; DNA: TGTGCCATCAGTGGGACTAGCGGGAGACCGTACAATGAGCAGTTCTTC
size: .; V: TRBV11-1; D: TRBD1; J: TRBJ1-1; CDR3: CASSPGQGRRNTEAFF; DNA: TGTGCCAGCAGCCCTGGACAGGGGCGGAGGAACACTGAAGCTTTCTTT
size: .; V: TRBV11-2; D: TRBD1; J: TRBJ1-2; CDR3: CASSLGGGGSYGYTF; DNA: TGTGCCAGCAGCTTAGGTGGAGGGGGCTCCTATGGCTACACCTTC
size: once; V: TRBV7-9; D: TRBD1; J: TRBJ1-1; CDR3: CASSLTGVNTEAFF; DNA: TGTGCCAGCAGCTTAACAGGGGTGAACACTGAAGCTTTCTTT
size: .; V: TRBV5-4; D: TRBD1; J: TRBJ2-7; CDR3: CASSLLLGRDSRNEQYF; DNA: TGTGCCAGCAGCTTACTCCTCGGCCGGGACAGCAGGAACGAGCAGTACTTC
size: once; V: TRBV27; D: .; J: TRBJ1-2; CDR3: CASSSSQGSYGYTF; DNA: TGTGCCAGCAGTTCATCACAGGGCTCCTATGGCTACACCTTC
size: .; V: TRBV10-3; D: TRBD1; J: TRBJ2-7; CDR3: CAISGYPPGQGHEQYF; DNA: TGTGCCATCAGCGGCTATCCTCCGGGACAGGGCCACGAGCAGTACTTC
size: .; V: TRBV28; D: .; J: TRBJ2-7; CDR3: CASGSLYEQYF; DNA: TGTGCCAGCGGATCGCTCTACGAGCAGTACTTC
size: .; V: TRBV6-1; D: .; J: TRBJ1-5; CDR3: CASGAPGHYNQPQHF; DNA: TGTGCCAGCGGGGCTCCGGGACACTACAATCAGCCCCAGCATTTT
size: .; V: TRBV21-1; D: .; J: TRBJ2-3; CDR3: CASSKDASHGVDTQYF; DNA: TGTGCCAGCAGCAAAGATGCTAGCCACGGAGTAGATACGCAGTATTTT
size: .; V: TRBV7-3; D: .; J: TRBJ2-2; CDR3: CASSQSQGNTGELFF; DNA: TGTGCCAGCAGTCAATCTCAGGGGAACACCGGGGAGCTGTTTTTT
size: .; V: TRBV29-1; D: .; J: TRBJ2-5; CDR3: CSVYRAPGEETQYF; DNA: TGCAGCGTCTACCGTGCTCCGGGAGAGGAGACCCAGTACTTC
size: .; V: TRBV7-8; D: .; J: TRBJ1-2; CDR3: CASSLGGLDGYTF; DNA: TGTGCCAGCAGCTTAGGAGGTCTGGATGGCTACACCTTC
size: .; V: TRBV5-1; D: TRBD2; J: TRBJ2-5; CDR3: CASSLEGGKETQYF; DNA: TGCGCCAGCAGCTTGGAGGGAGGGAAAGAGACCCAGTACTTC
size: .; V: TRBV6-6; D: .; J: TRBJ2-5; CDR3: CASSYGGSPIETQYF; DNA: TGTGCCAGCAGTTACGGAGGGAGCCCCATAGAGACCCAGTACTTC
size: .; V: TRBV18; D: .; J: TRBJ2-6; CDR3: CASSPNSGANVLTF; DNA: TGTGCCAGCTCACCGAACTCTGGGGCCAACGTCCTGACTTTC
size: .; V: TRBV19; D: TRBD2; J: TRBJ2-1; CDR3: CASKRTSASYNEQFF; DNA: TGTGCCAGTAAAAGGACTAGCGCGTCCTACAATGAGCAGTTCTTC